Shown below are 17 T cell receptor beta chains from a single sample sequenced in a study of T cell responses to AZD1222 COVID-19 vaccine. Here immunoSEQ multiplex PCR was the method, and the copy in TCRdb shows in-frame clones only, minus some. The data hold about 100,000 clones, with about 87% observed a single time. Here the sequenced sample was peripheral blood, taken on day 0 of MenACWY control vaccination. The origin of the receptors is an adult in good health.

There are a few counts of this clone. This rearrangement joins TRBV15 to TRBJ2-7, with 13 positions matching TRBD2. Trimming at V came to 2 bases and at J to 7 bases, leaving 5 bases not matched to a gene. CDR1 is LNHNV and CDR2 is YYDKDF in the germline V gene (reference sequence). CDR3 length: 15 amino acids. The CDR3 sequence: CATSRMRTSGGEQYF. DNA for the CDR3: TGTGCCACCAGCAGAATGAGGACTAGCGGGGGAGAGCAGTACTTC.

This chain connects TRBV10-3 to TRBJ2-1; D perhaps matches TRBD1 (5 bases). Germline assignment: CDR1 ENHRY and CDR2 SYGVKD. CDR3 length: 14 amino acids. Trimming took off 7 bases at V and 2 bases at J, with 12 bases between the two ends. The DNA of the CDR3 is TGTGCCATCAAAGGGCAGGGTCCCTACAATGAGCAGTTCTTC. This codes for CAIKGQGPYNEQFF.

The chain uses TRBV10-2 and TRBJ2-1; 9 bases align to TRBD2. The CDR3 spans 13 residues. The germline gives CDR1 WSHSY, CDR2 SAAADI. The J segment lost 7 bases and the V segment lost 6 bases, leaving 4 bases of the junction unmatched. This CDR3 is CASRGSGRNEQFF. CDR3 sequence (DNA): TGCGCCAGCAGAGGAAGCGGGAGGAATGAGCAGTTCTTC.

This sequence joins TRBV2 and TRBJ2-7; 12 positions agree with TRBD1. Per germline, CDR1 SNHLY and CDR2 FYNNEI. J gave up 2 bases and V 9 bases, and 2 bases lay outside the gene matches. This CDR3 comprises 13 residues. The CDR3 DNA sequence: TGTGCCAGGGGACAGGGGGCTCCCTACGAGCAGTACTTC. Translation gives CARGQGAPYEQYF.

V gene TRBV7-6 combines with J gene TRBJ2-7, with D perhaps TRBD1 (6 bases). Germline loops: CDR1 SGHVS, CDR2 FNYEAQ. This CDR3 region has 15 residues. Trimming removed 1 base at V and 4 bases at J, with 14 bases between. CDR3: CASSLGTDPLYEQYF. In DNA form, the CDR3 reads TGTGCCAGCAGCTTAGGGACAGATCCTCTTTACGAGCAGTACTTC.

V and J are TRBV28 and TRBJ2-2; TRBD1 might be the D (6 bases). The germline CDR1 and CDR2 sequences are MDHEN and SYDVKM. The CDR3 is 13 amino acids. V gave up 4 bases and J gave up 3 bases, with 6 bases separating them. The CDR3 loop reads CASSYRDTGELFF. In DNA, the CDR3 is TGTGCCAGCAGTTACAGGGACACCGGGGAGCTGTTTTTT.

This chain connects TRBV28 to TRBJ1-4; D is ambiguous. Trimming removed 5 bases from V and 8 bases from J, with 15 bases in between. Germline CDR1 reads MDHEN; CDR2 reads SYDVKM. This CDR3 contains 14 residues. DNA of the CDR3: TGTGCCAGCAGTCCCAGCCTGGGGAGCGAAAAACTGTTTTTT. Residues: CASSPSLGSEKLFF.

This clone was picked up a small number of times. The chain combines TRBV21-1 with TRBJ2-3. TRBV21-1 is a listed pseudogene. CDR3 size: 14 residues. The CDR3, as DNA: TGTGCCAGCAGCAAGGGGTTTAGCACAGATACGCAGTATTTT. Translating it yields CASSKGFSTDTQYF.

In nucleotides, the CDR3 is TGTGCCAGCTCACCACCGAGCCAGGGAGGCGATACGCAGTATTTT. Its protein product is CASSPPSQGGDTQYF. The chain uses TRBV18 and TRBJ2-3, with a possible D match to TRBD2 (6 bases). Germline CDR1 reads KGHSH; CDR2 reads LQKENI. The germline V and J ends were trimmed by 0 bases and 6 bases, with 13 bases remaining between them. The CDR3 extends over 15 amino acids.

CDR3 protein: CASSLQGPGPGELFF. The CDR3 DNA reads TGTGCCAGCAGCTTGCAGGGTCCAGGTCCCGGGGAGCTGTTTTTT. The chain links TRBV5-6 to TRBJ2-2; tentative D call: TRBD1 (5 bases). The V end was cut by 1 base, the J end by 6 bases, with 13 bases between. The CDR3 runs to 15 residues. The germline gives CDR1 SGHDT, CDR2 YYEEEE. The variable domain in full, completed from reference TRBV5-6 and TRBJ2-2, reads DAGVTQSPTHLIKTRGQQVTLRCSPKSGHDTVSWYQQALGQGPQFIFQYYEEEERQRGNFPDRFSGHQFPNYSSELNVNALLLGDSALYLCASSLQGPGPGELFFGEGSRLTVL.

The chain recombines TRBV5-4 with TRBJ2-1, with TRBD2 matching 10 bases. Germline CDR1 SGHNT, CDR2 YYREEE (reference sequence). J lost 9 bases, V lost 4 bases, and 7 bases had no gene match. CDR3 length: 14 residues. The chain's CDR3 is CASSEGLASGEQFF. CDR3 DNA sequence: TGTGCCAGCAGCGAGGGACTAGCGAGCGGTGAGCAGTTCTTC.

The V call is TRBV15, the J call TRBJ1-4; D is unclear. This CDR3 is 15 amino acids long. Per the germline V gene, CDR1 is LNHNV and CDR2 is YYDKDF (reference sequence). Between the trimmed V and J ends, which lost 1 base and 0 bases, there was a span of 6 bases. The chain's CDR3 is CATSRGGATNEKLFF. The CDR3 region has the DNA TGTGCCACCAGCAGAGGTGGAGCAACTAATGAAAAACTGTTTTTT. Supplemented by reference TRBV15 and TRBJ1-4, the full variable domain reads DAMVIQNPRYQVTQFGKPVTLSCSQTLNHNVMYWYQQKSSQAPKLLFHYYDKDFNNEADTPDNFQSRRPNTSFCFLDIRSPGLGDTAMYLCATSRGGATNEKLFFGSGTQLSVL.

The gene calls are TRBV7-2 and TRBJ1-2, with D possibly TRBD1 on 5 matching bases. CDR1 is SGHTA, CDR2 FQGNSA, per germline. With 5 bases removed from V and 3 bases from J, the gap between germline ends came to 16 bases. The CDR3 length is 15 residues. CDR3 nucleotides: TGTGCCAGCAGCCCCATCGGGTCAGGGCACTATGGCTACACCTTC. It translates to CASSPIGSGHYGYTF.

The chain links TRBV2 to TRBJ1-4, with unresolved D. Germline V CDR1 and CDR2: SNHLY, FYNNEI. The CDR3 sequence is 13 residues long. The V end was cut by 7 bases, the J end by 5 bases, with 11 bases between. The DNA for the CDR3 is TGTGCCAGCAATCAGGACGTAAATGAAAAACTGTTTTTT. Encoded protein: CASNQDVNEKLFF. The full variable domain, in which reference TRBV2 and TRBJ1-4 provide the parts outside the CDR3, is EPEVTQTPSHQVTQMGQEVILRCVPISNHLYFYWYRQILGQKVEFLVSFYNNEISEKSEIFDDQFSVERPDGSNFTLKIRSTKLEDSAMYFCASNQDVNEKLFFGSGTQLSVL.

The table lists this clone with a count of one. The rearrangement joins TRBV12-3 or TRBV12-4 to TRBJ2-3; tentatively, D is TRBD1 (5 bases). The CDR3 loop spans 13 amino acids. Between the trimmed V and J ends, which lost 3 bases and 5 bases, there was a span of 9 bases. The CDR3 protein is CASSLGQGDTQYF. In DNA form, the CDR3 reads TGTGCCAGCAGTTTGGGGCAAGGAGATACGCAGTATTTT.

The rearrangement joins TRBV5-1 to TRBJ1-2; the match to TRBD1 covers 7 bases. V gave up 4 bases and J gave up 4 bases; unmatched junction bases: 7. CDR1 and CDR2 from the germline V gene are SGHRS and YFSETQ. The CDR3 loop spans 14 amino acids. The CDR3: CASSPGDRLYGYTF. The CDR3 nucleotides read TGCGCCAGCAGCCCAGGGGACAGACTCTATGGCTACACCTTC.

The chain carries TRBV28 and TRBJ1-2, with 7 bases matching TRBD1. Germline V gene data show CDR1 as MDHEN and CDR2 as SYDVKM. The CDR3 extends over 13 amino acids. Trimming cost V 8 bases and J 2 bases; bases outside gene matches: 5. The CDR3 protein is CASRDSRNYGYTF. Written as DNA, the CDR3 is TGTGCCAGCCGGGACAGCCGAAACTATGGCTACACCTTC.